The 11 T cell receptor beta chains given below trace back to one sample, sequenced in a study of blood T cell repertoires in COVID-19. Produced via immunoSEQ multiplex PCR; TCRdb's table is partial and in-frame only. Of about 35,000 clones listed, 75% to 90% are singletons. The specimen sequenced was peripheral blood. The receptors here all came from a man aged 60-69 years with active or convalescent COVID-19.

The chain uses TRBV5-1 and TRBJ2-3; 10 bases match TRBD2. Germline CDR1 SGHRS, CDR2 YFSETQ. The CDR3 sequence is 15 residues long. The V gene end was trimmed by 7 bases and the J gene end by 6 bases; junction bases not matched to a gene: 11. CDR3 nucleotide sequence: TGCGCCAGCCGACTGGAGCGGGGGGGCTGGGATACGCAGTATTTT. Amino acids: CASRLERGGWDTQYF.

This rearrangement joins TRBV9 to TRBJ2-2; 8 bases are shared with TRBD2. The V gene end was trimmed by 2 bases and the J gene end by 0 bases; junction bases not matched to a gene: 12. Germline V gene sequence: CDR1 SGDLS, CDR2 YYNGEE. This CDR3 is built from 19 residues. The CDR3 bases are TGTGCCAGCAGCGTCGGAGGGCTAGCGGGTTTCGCGAACACCGGGGAGCTGTTTTTT. Protein: CASSVGGLAGFANTGELFF.

The V gene is TRBV11-2, the J gene TRBJ2-7; 12 bases match TRBD2. Germline trimming cut 2 bases from V and 0 bases from J; bases unmatched to any gene: 8. This CDR3 has 18 amino acids. The germline CDR1 and CDR2 sequences are SGHAT and FQNNGV. The CDR3 nucleotides are TGTGCCAGCAGCTTAACTAGCGGGAGGTTTTCCAGCTCCTACGAGCAGTACGTC. Its protein is CASSLTSGRFSSSYEQYV.

The chain combines TRBV7-6 with TRBJ2-5, with D unclear. The germline gives CDR1 SGHVS, CDR2 FNYEAQ. V dropped 5 bases and J dropped 5 bases, with 12 bases sitting between them. This CDR3 spans 13 amino acids. CDR3 amino acids: CASSPPNLETQYF. The DNA of the CDR3 is TGTGCCAGCAGCCCACCTAATTTGGAGACCCAGTACTTC.

The rearrangement links TRBV4-3 to TRBJ1-1; 9 nucleotides agree with TRBD1. The length of the CDR3 is 15 residues. From germline, CDR1 is LGHNA and CDR2 YSLEER. V shed 1 base, J shed 7 bases, and the junction held 7 bases outside the gene matches. CDR3 in DNA: TGCGCCAGCAGCCAAGGAACAGGGGGCGCGGATGAAGCTTTCTTT. This codes for CASSQGTGGADEAFF.

V gene TRBV5-6 combines with J gene TRBJ2-1, with 9 bases matching TRBD2. The V segment lost 3 bases and the J segment 6 bases; nucleotides outside the gene matches: 10. Germline V CDR1 and CDR2: SGHDT, YYEEEE. The CDR3 is 16 amino acids. As DNA, the CDR3 is TGTGCCAGCAGCTCCACCGGGACTAGCTTACTCAATGAGCAGTTCTTC. Amino acid sequence: CASSSTGTSLLNEQFF.

The chain is built from TRBV5-1 and TRBJ1-3, with 7 nucleotides matching TRBD1. The ends lost 1 base at V and 4 bases at J; junction bases unmatched: 2. CDR1 and CDR2 from the germline V gene are SGHRS and YFSETQ. The CDR3 sequence is 14 residues long. The CDR3 DNA sequence: TGCGCCAGCAGCTTGAAAGGGGGCGGAAACACCATATATTTT. Its translation is CASSLKGGGNTIYF.

V is TRBV7-9 and J is TRBJ2-7; TRBD2 agrees at 13 bases. Trimming cost V 5 bases and J 6 bases; bases outside gene matches: 1. In germline, CDR1 is SEHNR, CDR2 FQNEAQ (reference sequence). There are 13 residues in the CDR3. The CDR3: CASSRLAGGEQYV. CDR3 sequence (DNA): TGTGCCAGCAGCCGACTAGCGGGAGGCGAGCAGTACGTC.

The chain's CDR3 is CASSARTGTTNTGELFF. CDR3 in DNA: TGTGCCAGCAGTGCCCGGACAGGGACTACGAACACCGGGGAGCTGTTTTTT. This chain links TRBV6-1 with TRBJ2-2; tentatively, D is TRBD1 (8 bases). The germline V gene encodes CDR1 MNHNS and CDR2 SASEGT. This CDR3 spans 17 amino acids. The V end was cut by 4 bases, the J end by 0 bases, with 15 bases between.

This clone has just one count. This chain uses TRBV19 with TRBJ1-1, with D possibly being TRBD1 (5 bases). Germline loops: CDR1 LNHDA, CDR2 SQIVND (reference sequence). The V end lost 3 bases, the J end lost 0 bases, and 20 bases lay between the germline ends. The CDR3 contains 18 residues. CDR3 amino acids: CASSISQRGRILNTEAFF. CDR3 DNA sequence: TGTGCCAGTAGTATCTCACAACGGGGGAGAATCTTGAACACTGAAGCTTTCTTT.

This clone was detected only once. This chain links TRBV30 with TRBJ1-4; D ambiguous. There are 14 residues in the CDR3. The V end was cut by 1 base, the J end by 6 bases, with 12 bases between. The V gene's germline CDR1 is GTSNPN and CDR2 SVGIG (reference sequence). CDR3 in DNA: TGTGCCTGGAGTGCCGGAGGGTGGGATGAAAAACTGTTTTTT. Residues: CAWSAGGWDEKLFF. Variable domain in full (rest from reference TRBV30 and TRBJ1-4): SQTIHQWPATLVQPVGSPLSLECTVEGTSNPNLYWYRQAAGRGLQLLFYSVGIGQISSEVPQNLSASRPQDRQFILSSKKLLLSDSGFYLCAWSAGGWDEKLFFGSGTQLSVL.